This T cell receptor beta chain was profiled in a study of regulatory T cells in long-lasting Graves disease. This clonotype showed up many times. Germline CDR1 SEHNR, CDR2 FQNEAQ (reference sequence). This CDR3 spans 14 amino acids. Trimming removed 8 bases from V and 1 base from J, with 9 bases in between. Researchers made TCR beta libraries by using iRepertoire HTBI primers and running Arm-PCR on CDR3 regions. TCRdb re-derived calls from the multiplex PCR reads in MiXCR, one entry per CDR3 protein. The data contain 400,000 or so distinct CDR3 sequences, about a quarter of them singletons. Time point described: persistent/refractory GD, antithyroid drugs over 5 years with positive TRAb. From PBMCs, RNA was extracted and then used to make the TCR library.

Here the sequenced sample was peripheral blood mononuclear cells (PBMCs), taken when the disease was refractory, from a patient treated with antithyroid drugs. This receptor was obtained from a female donor with Graves disease. The chain carries TRBV7-9 and TRBJ2-6; a weak D match, TRBD2 (5 bases). The CDR3 region is CASSRESGANVLTF. The CDR3 nucleotides are TGTGCCAGCTCGAGGGAATCTGGGGCCAACGTCCTGACTTTC.